This T cell receptor beta chain was captured by sequencing in a study of blood T cell repertoires in COVID-19. Looking at the study overall: Samples of COVID-19 (acute and convalescent) were obtained from the United States, Italy and Spain. Sample material is recorded as cDNA or gDNA derived from T cells, B-cell-depleted T cells, or PBMCs.

V lost 0 bases to trimming and J lost 8 bases, with 22 bases between them. Germline V gene data show CDR1 as MNHNS and CDR2 as SASEGT. The CDR3 loop spans 17 amino acids. Per the original methods: Amplification with reference gene primers provided the estimates of nucleated cell counts. The protocol was immunoSEQ multiplex PCR, while the TCRdb copy is restricted to in-frame clones and leaves out a portion. That table supplies the V and J calls and clone size; D and trimming were determined from the DNA. The table records about 170,000 clones, 70% to 90% of them present only once. Sequencing input: peripheral blood. The chain carries TRBV6-1 and TRBJ1-2; TRBD1 is a possible D gene (5 bases). The TCR was taken from a man aged 50 to 60 who had recovered from COVID-19. The CDR3 here is CASSEAAGPQEGWGYTF. In DNA, the CDR3 is TGTGCCAGCAGTGAAGCCGCAGGGCCGCAGGAGGGCTGGGGCTACACCTTC.